A single sample is the source of the 21 T cell receptor beta chains below, sequenced in a study of glioma-infiltrating T cells. Amplification of TCR alpha and beta CDR3 regions from RNA used iRepertoire nested multiplex PCR. TCRdb reanalysed the multiplex PCR reads using MiXCR and keeps one entry per CDR3 protein. The table has around 100,000 distinct CDR3 sequences, under 30% seen once. Sequencing used glioma tissue, nonneoplastic brain tissue, or PBMCs (not recorded which). These receptors all come from a human donor with low-grade glioma or glioblastoma, undergoing nonglioma brain surgery, or in good health (not recorded which).

The table lists this clonotype with many counts. The chain joins TRBV7-6 to TRBJ1-2, with D possibly being TRBD1 (5 bases). The CDR3 consists of 15 residues. V was clipped by 1 base and J by 8 bases, with 17 bases between them. Germline CDR1 and CDR2: SGHVS and FNYEAQ. CDR3 protein: CASSLERGGPLGYTF. The CDR3 bases are TGTGCCAGCAGCTTAGAGAGGGGCGGACCCCTAGGCTACACCTTC.

On this clonotype: Since the CDR3 does not end with the conserved phenylalanine or tryptophan, this likely comes from a read error. The J gene is TRBJ1-1, the V gene TRBV14, with unresolved D. Per the germline V gene, CDR1 is SGHDN and CDR2 is FVKESK. The CDR3 has 14 residues. Trimming cost V 6 bases and J 1 base, with 12 bases left between them. The CDR3 bases are TGTGCCAGCAGTCGTCAGGTGGGGAACACTGAAGCTTTCCTT. It is translated as CASSRQVGNTEAFL.

This clonotype showed up just a few times. The chain has TRBV7-2 and TRBJ1-2, with 12 bases identical to TRBD1. V trimming: 0 bases; J trimming: 4 bases; junction bases outside the gene matches: 3. Germline values: CDR1 SGHTA, CDR2 FQGNSA. The CDR3 runs 16 residues. The CDR3 spells CASSLAGTGGRYGYTF. CDR3 nucleotides: TGTGCCAGCAGCTTAGCCGGGACAGGGGGCCGCTATGGCTACACCTTC.

The rearrangement uses TRBV29-1 and TRBJ1-5; D is possibly TRBD1 (6 bases). The V end was cut by 1 base, the J end by 5 bases, with 9 bases between. This CDR3 region has 13 residues. From germline, CDR1 is SQVTM and CDR2 ANQGSEA. The CDR3 sequence is CSVEGDKDQPQHF. The CDR3 bases are TGCAGCGTTGAAGGGGACAAAGATCAGCCCCAGCATTTT.

This clonotype occurred a few times. V and J are TRBV12-3 or TRBV12-4 and TRBJ1-2; D remains unclear. The CDR3 sequence is 14 residues long. V was trimmed by 1 base and J by 4 bases, leaving 10 bases between them. The CDR3 protein is CASSLVSGGYGYTF. CDR3 nucleotide sequence: TGTGCCAGCAGTTTAGTCTCGGGAGGCTATGGCTACACCTTC.

This clonotype was counted many times. CDR3 DNA sequence: TGCAGTGCTAGGGCCAGGGGGGAACCAGATACGCAGTATTTT. This translates into CSARARGEPDTQYF. This chain uses TRBV20-1 with TRBJ2-3; D might be TRBD1 (7 bases). This CDR3 spans 14 amino acids. V lost 3 bases, J lost 4 bases, and 14 bases lay in between. The germline V gene has CDR1 DFQATT and CDR2 SNEGSKA (reference sequence).

This clonotype occurred a few times. J is TRBJ2-5 and V is TRBV7-3; 9 bases match TRBD2. The V gene's germline CDR1 is SGHTA and CDR2 FQGTGA. The ends lost 2 bases at V and 3 bases at J; junction bases unmatched: 4. The CDR3 spans 15 residues. CDR3 sequence: CASSLGGGAEETQYF. In DNA form, the CDR3 reads TGTGCCAGCAGCTTAGGCGGGGGGGCTGAAGAGACCCAGTACTTC.

This clonotype was seen only a few times. This rearrangement joins TRBV7-9 to TRBJ1-2, with TRBD1 identical over 8 bases. Germline CDR1 and CDR2: SEHNR and FQNEAQ (reference sequence). With V trimmed by 3 bases and J by 3 bases, 6 bases remained unmatched. CDR3 length: 15 amino acids. The CDR3 coding sequence is TGTGCCAGCAGCTTTCAGGGGGCGCGGGACTATGGCTACACCTTC. It specifies CASSFQGARDYGYTF.

A few counts support this clonotype. The chain combines TRBV11-2 with TRBJ1-6; D remains unclear. The V gene's germline CDR1 is SGHAT and CDR2 FQNNGV. This CDR3 comprises 13 residues. Trimming stripped 8 bases from V and 10 bases from J, with 15 bases between. As DNA, the CDR3 is TGTGCCAGCCGTAGCTATATGAACTCACCCCTCCACTTT. It yields the protein CASRSYMNSPLHF.

In this sample, this clonotype turned up many times. The chain is built from TRBV28 and TRBJ1-5, with TRBD1 as a possible D gene (5 bases). Germline CDR1 is MDHEN and CDR2 is SYDVKM. Trimming pared 3 bases from V and 2 bases from J, leaving 11 bases between. The CDR3 length is 15 residues. This chain's CDR3 is CASSFSRGGNQPQHF. Here the CDR3 DNA reads TGTGCCAGCAGTTTTAGTAGGGGAGGCAATCAGCCCCAGCATTTT.

This clonotype was seen many times. This chain joins TRBV20-1 and TRBJ2-2, with D hard to call. Germline V gene data show CDR1 as DFQATT and CDR2 as SNEGSKA (reference sequence). This CDR3 is 12 amino acids long. Deletions cut 2 bases from V and 9 bases from J, with 10 bases between. The CDR3 DNA sequence: TGCAGTGCTAGAATGGTCGACAGGGAGCTGTTTTTT. Translation gives CSARMVDRELFF.

This chain links TRBV19 with TRBJ1-5; D gene ambiguous. The V end was cut by 7 bases, the J end by 3 bases, with 7 bases between. This CDR3 region has 12 residues. CDR1 and CDR2 from the germline V gene are LNHDA and SQIVND (reference sequence). This CDR3 is CASKAYNQPQHF. The CDR3 region has the DNA TGTGCCAGTAAGGCCTACAATCAGCCCCAGCATTTT.

This clonotype was counted many times. This rearrangement joins TRBV6-6 to TRBJ2-1; the D call may be TRBD1 or TRBD2 (6 bases each). Trimming stripped 0 bases from V and 7 bases from J, with 16 bases between. CDR3 length: 16 amino acids. From germline, CDR1 is MNHNY and CDR2 SVGAGI (reference sequence). CDR3 nucleotides: TGTGCCAGCAGTTACTCCTTTTGGGGGGCCGGGAATGAGCAGTTCTTC. This sequence encodes CASSYSFWGAGNEQFF.

The chain uses TRBV12-3 or TRBV12-4 and TRBJ1-2, with 12 bases aligning to TRBD1. The length of the CDR3 is 15 residues. With V trimmed by 7 bases and J by 7 bases, 10 bases remained unmatched. In DNA, the CDR3 is TGTGCCAGCAACTTGTCGGGACAGGGGGCGGCTGGCTACACCTTC. It encodes CASNLSGQGAAGYTF.

This clonotype was counted ten times or more. The V gene is TRBV28, the J gene TRBJ2-1; D remains ambiguous. The CDR3 has 13 residues. Germline-derived CDR1 and CDR2 are MDHEN and SYDVKM. The V gene lost 6 bases and the J gene lost 5 bases, with 11 bases spanning the gap. The CDR3 region is CASSLTQDNEQFF. Here the CDR3 DNA reads TGTGCCAGCAGCCTTACCCAGGACAATGAGCAGTTCTTC.

V usage is TRBV10-3 and J usage is TRBJ2-7; a weak D match, TRBD1 (6 bases). Germline loops: CDR1 ENHRY, CDR2 SYGVKD. The CDR3 has 17 amino acids. The V end lost 3 bases, the J end lost 0 bases, and 18 bases lay between the germline ends. In DNA form, the CDR3 reads TGTGCCATCAGTGAAGTTGTAGGTGGGACATCCTCCTACGAGCAGTACTTC. It encodes CAISEVVGGTSSYEQYF.

About this clonotype: Being one base from a much bigger clone, this may be a read error. The chain joins TRBV20-1 to TRBJ1-3; D not resolved. Germline V CDR1 and CDR2: DFQATT, SNEGSKA (reference sequence). This CDR3 spans 12 amino acids. With 3 bases removed from V and 8 bases from J, the gap between germline ends came to 11 bases. The CDR3 protein is CSASLRADTIYF. The CDR3 DNA reads as TGCAGTGCTAGCTTGAGAGCAGACACCATATATTTT.

The count of this clonotype is one. One junction end disagrees with the germline gene, perhaps due to a read error. The genes are TRBV12-3 or TRBV12-4 and TRBJ2-6; perhaps TRBD1 as D (5 bases). The CDR3 consists of 15 residues. Written as DNA, the CDR3 is TGTGCCAGCACTTTAAAGGGGCCTGGGGCCAACGTCCCGACTTTC. Encoded protein: CASTLKGPGANVPTF.

On this clonotype itself: This could be a read error, since a much larger clone is one nucleotide away. The chain has TRBV29-1 and TRBJ1-1; D unresolved. Germline loops: CDR1 SQVTM, CDR2 ANQGSEA. This CDR3 has 10 amino acids. CDR3 residues: CSVGNAEAFF. Written as DNA, the CDR3 is TGCAGCGTTGGGAACGCTGAAGCTTTCTTT. The full variable domain, its missing parts supplied by reference TRBV29-1 and TRBJ1-1, is SAVISQKPSRDICQRGTSLTIQCQVDSQVTMMFWYRQQPGQSLTLIATANQGSEATYESGFVIDKFPISRPNLTFSTLTVSNMSPEDSSIYLCSVGNAEAFFGQGTRLTVV.

This clonotype was counted many times. J is TRBJ1-5 and V is TRBV2; unclear D gene. The V end was cut by 4 bases, the J end by 7 bases, with 14 bases between. The CDR3 runs to 14 residues. Germline V gene lookup returns CDR1 SNHLY and CDR2 FYNNEI. CDR3 loop: CASSALNGRQPQHF. CDR3 in DNA: TGTGCCAGCAGTGCCCTCAACGGTCGCCAGCCCCAGCATTTT.

The V gene is TRBV3-1, the J gene TRBJ2-7, with unresolved D. V lost 2 bases and J lost 8, with 13 bases in between. The CDR3 length is 13 residues. The V gene's germline CDR1 is LGHDT and CDR2 YNNKEL (reference sequence). The CDR3 nucleotides read TGTGCCAGCAGCCAAACAAGAATCATCAAGCAGTACTTC. It translates to CASSQTRIIKQYF.